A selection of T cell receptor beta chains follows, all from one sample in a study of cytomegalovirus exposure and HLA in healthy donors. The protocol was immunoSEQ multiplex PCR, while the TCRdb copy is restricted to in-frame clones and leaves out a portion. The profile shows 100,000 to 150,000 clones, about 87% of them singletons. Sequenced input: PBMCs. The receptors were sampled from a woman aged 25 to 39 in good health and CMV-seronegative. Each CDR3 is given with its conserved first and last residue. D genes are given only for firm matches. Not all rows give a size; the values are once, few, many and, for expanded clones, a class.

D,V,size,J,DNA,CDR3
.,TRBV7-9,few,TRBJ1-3,TGTGCCAGCAGCTTTCCCCCCTCCGGGACACGGATACTGGGAAACACCATATATTTT,CASSFPPSGTRILGNTIYF
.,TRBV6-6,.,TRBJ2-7,TGTGCCAGCAGGAAGTACAGGGAAGCCTACGAGCAGTACTTC,CASRKYREAYEQYF
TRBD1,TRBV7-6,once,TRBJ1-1,TGTGCCAGCAGCTCGAACAGGGGTAGGGCTTTCTTT,CASSSNRGRAFF
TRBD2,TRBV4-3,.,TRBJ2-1,TGCGCCAGCAGCCCCCGGGGCGCGGGGACTAGCCTACTGAGCTCCTACAATGAGCAGTTCTTC,CASSPRGAGTSLLSSYNEQFF
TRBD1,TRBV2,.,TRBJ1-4,TGTGCCAGCAGTGACCCGACAGGGGCGGATGAAAAACTGTTTTTT,CASSDPTGADEKLFF
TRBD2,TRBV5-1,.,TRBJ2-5,TGCGCCAGCAGCCGCGGCGGGGGGCGAGAGACCCAGTACTTC,CASSRGGGRETQYF
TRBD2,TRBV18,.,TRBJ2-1,TGTGCCAGCTCCCCAACTAGCGGGAGATCCAATGAGCAGTTCTTC,CASSPTSGRSNEQFF
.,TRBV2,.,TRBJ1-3,TGTGCCAGCAGTGAACAGGGCCAGGGAGGAAACACCATATATTTT,CASSEQGQGGNTIYF
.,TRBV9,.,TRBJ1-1,TGTGCCAGCAGCGTAGCTACGACTGAGCGAGATTTTGAAGCTTTCTTT,CASSVATTERDFEAFF
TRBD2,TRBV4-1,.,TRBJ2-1,TGCGCCAGCAGCTACCGGACTAGCGGGGGTTTCAATGAGCAGTTCTTC,CASSYRTSGGFNEQFF
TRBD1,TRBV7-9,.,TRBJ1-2,TGTGCCAGCAGCCCCGGGACAGGGAGCACTAACTATGGCTACACCTTC,CASSPGTGSTNYGYTF
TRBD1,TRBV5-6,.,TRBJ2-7,TGTGCCAGCAGCCCAAATCCCTCCAGGGGGAACGAGCAGTACTTC,CASSPNPSRGNEQYF
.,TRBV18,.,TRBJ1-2,TGTGCCAGCTCACGCGATCCCCAGGGTAAGGGGCAAGGCTACACCTTC,CASSRDPQGKGQGYTF
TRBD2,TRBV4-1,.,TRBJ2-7,TGCGCCAGCAGCCAAGATTCACTAGCGGGTAGAGAGCAGTACTTC,CASSQDSLAGREQYF
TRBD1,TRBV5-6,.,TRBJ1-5,TGTGCCAGCAGCTTAACCAGGGGGGCGGGGCCCCAGCATTTT,CASSLTRGAGPQHF
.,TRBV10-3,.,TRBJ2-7,TGTGCCATCAGTGACCCAACTATGACCGGCCCCTTAACCTACGAGCAGTACTTC,CAISDPTMTGPLTYEQYF
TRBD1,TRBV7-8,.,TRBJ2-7,TGTGCCAGCAGCTTGGTGGCAGGGGGCGCCGAGCAGTACTTC,CASSLVAGGAEQYF
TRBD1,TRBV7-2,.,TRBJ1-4,TGTGCCAGCAGCTTAGGAATGGGACAGATTAATGAAAAACTGTTTTTT,CASSLGMGQINEKLFF
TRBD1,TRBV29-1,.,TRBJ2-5,TGCAGCGTTGGGACAGGGATGGAGCAAGAGACCCAGTACTTC,CSVGTGMEQETQYF
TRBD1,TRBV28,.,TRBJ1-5,TGTGCCCTCCGAGCCACAGGGGTCGGCAATCAGCCCCAGCATTTT,CALRATGVGNQPQHF
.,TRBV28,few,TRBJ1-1,TGTGCCAGCAGGGTGGAGTACAACACTGAAGCTTTCTTT,CASRVEYNTEAFF
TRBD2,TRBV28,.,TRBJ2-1,TGTGCCAGCAGCGACAGCGGGAGGGCCTCCAATGAGCAGTTCTTC,CASSDSGRASNEQFF
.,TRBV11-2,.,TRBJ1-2,TGTGCCAGCAGCTTAGCCGGCTCAGGGGCTGGGGATGGCTACACCTTC,CASSLAGSGAGDGYTF
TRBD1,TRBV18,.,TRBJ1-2,TGTGCCAGCTCACCAGGGACAGGGTATCTCTATGGCTACACCTTC,CASSPGTGYLYGYTF
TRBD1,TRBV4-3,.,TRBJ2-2,TGCGCCAGCAGCCAAGCCCCCCAGGGGGTAGGGACCGGGGAGCTGTTTTTT,CASSQAPQGVGTGELFF
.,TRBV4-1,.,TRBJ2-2,TGCGCCAGCAGCCAAGACGATGGAAGCGGCGGGGAGCTGTTTTTT,CASSQDDGSGGELFF
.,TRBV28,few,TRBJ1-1,TGTGCCAGCAGATTCAGGGGATCGGTGAACACTGAAGCTTTCTTT,CASRFRGSVNTEAFF
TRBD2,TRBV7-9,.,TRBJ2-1,TGTGCCAGCAGCCAAACTAGCGGGAATGAGCAGTTCTTC,CASSQTSGNEQFF
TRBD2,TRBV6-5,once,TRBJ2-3,TGTGCCAGCAGTTTCCTTAGCGGGGGGGCAGATACGCAGTATTTT,CASSFLSGGADTQYF
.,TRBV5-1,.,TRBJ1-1,TGCGCCAGCAGCGCTCCCTCACAGGGAATGGGGAACACTGAAGCTTTCTTT,CASSAPSQGMGNTEAFF
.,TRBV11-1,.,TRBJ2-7,TGTGCCAGCAGCTTGGGAGATGACGAGCAGTACTTC,CASSLGDDEQYF
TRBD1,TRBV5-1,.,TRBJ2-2,TGCGCCAGCAGCTTGCAGGGGGTTCCCGGGGAGCTGTTTTTT,CASSLQGVPGELFF
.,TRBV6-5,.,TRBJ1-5,TGTGCCAGCAGGGGGGGGATGAATCAGCCCCAGCATTTT,CASRGGMNQPQHF
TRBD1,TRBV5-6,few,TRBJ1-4,TGTGCCAGCAGCTACGGGACAGGGTTCGAAAAACTGTTTTTT,CASSYGTGFEKLFF
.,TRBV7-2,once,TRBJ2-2,TGTGCCAGCAGCTTAGTGCCTAGCGCCGGGGAGCTGTTTTTT,CASSLVPSAGELFF
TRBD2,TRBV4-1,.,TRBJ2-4,TGCGCCAGCAGCCACCCCCCCGGGCGCGGGAGGGCCCCAAGTAACATTCAGTACTTC,CASSHPPGRGRAPSNIQYF
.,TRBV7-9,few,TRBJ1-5,TGTGCCAGCAGCGCTACAGGGTTGAGCAATCAGCCCCAGCATTTT,CASSATGLSNQPQHF
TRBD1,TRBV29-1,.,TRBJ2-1,TGCAGCGTTGAATGGGACAGGGGGAATGAGCAGTTCTTC,CSVEWDRGNEQFF
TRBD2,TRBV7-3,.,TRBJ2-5,TGTGCCAGCAGCTCCGTCGGAGCGGGGGGAGAGACCCAGTACTTC,CASSSVGAGGETQYF
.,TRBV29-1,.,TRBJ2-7,TGCAGCGTTGGGACAACTAACACGTACTACGAGCAGTACTTC,CSVGTTNTYYEQYF
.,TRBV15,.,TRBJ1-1,TGTGCCACCAGCAGTGAGAGGGTGAACACTGAAGCTTTCTTT,CATSSERVNTEAFF
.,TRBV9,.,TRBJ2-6,TGTGCCACCACCCCCGGGGCTGGGGCCAACGTCCTGACTTTC,CATTPGAGANVLTF
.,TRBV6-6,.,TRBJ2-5,TGTGCCAGCAGTTACGCGGGGCGCGAGACCCAGTACTTC,CASSYAGRETQYF
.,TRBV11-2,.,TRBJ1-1,TGTGCCAGCACAACCTACTTGAACACTGAAGCTTTCTTT,CASTTYLNTEAFF
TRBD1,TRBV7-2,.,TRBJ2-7,TGTGCCAGCAGCTCTACCGGGACAGGGGGTTTTTCTTCTTCGGAGCAGTACTTC,CASSSTGTGGFSSSEQYF
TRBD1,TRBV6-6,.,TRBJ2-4,TGTGCCAGCAGCCGACAGGGGAACGCCAAAAACATTCAGTACTTC,CASSRQGNAKNIQYF